The 12 T cell receptor beta chains in this list originate from one sample, sequenced in a study of vaccination effects on CD4 cells after COVID-19. Their cognate antigens are unknown. Sequenced by immunoSEQ multiplex PCR; TCRdb stores in-frame clones only, minus some. The profile shows tens of thousands of clones, around 74% of them singletons. With the ViraFEST assay, the study expanded antigen-specific CD4+ T cells using viral peptide pools, then sequenced them. Subsequent to a culture period of 10 to 11 days, CD4+ T cells were isolated. Each participant was administered two doses of either the BNT162b2 or the mRNA-1273 vaccine. The sequencing here drew on CD4+ T cells from PBMCs cultured with HCoV-229E spike peptides, taken after COVID-19 vaccination. These receptors all stem from a human donor who received a COVID-19 vaccine.

This chain joins TRBV5-1 and TRBJ2-2; D is undetermined. The CDR3 runs to 14 residues. V lost 8 bases, J lost 6 bases, and 17 bases lay in between. CDR1 is SGHRS, CDR2 YFSETQ, per germline. This CDR3 reads CASIPGPGPGELFF. The CDR3 nucleotides read TGCGCCAGTATCCCGGGCCCAGGACCCGGGGAGCTGTTTTTT.

The table lists this clone with a few counts. V is TRBV18 and J is TRBJ2-5; a weak D match, TRBD1 (5 bases). Germline loops: CDR1 KGHSH, CDR2 LQKENI. The ends were cut back, 6 bases at V and 1 base at J, with 15 bases in the middle. The CDR3 runs to 15 residues. The CDR3 spells CASSTRQKPQETQYF. CDR3 coding DNA: TGTGCCAGCTCCACGAGACAGAAACCCCAAGAGACCCAGTACTTC.

The chain recombines TRBV15 with TRBJ1-6; D not resolved. Germline-derived CDR1 and CDR2 are LNHNV and YYDKDF (reference sequence). CDR3 length: 14 residues. Trimming pared 0 bases from V and 11 bases from J, leaving 11 bases between. In DNA, the CDR3 is TGTGCCACCAGCAGAGAGGGCGGGGTCCCACCCCTCCACTTT. Translated: CATSREGGVPPLHF.

This clone appeared many times. The rearrangement uses TRBV6-2 or TRBV6-3 and TRBJ2-7, with D perhaps matching TRBD1 (6 bases). Trimming removed 6 bases at V and 3 bases at J, with 12 bases between. CDR3 size: 13 residues. Per the germline V gene, CDR1 is MNHEY and CDR2 is SVGEGT. CDR3 in amino acids: CASSITGFYEQYV. Here the CDR3 DNA reads TGTGCCAGCAGCATAACAGGGTTCTACGAGCAGTACGTC.

The chain combines TRBV11-3 with TRBJ2-3; D possibly corresponds to TRBD1 (7 bases). The V gene lost 4 bases and the J gene lost 5 bases, with 19 bases spanning the gap. In germline, CDR1 is SGHNT, CDR2 YENEEA. The CDR3 loop spans 16 amino acids. The CDR3 region has the DNA TGTGCCAGCAGCTCGAATCAGGGGGGCGAGGGAGATACGCAGTATTTT. Translation: CASSSNQGGEGDTQYF.

The chain joins TRBV5-1 to TRBJ1-4; D possibly corresponds to TRBD1 (6 bases). This CDR3 spans 15 amino acids. Trimming stripped 2 bases from V and 3 bases from J, with 11 bases between. Germline CDR1 reads SGHRS; CDR2 reads YFSETQ. This chain's CDR3 is CASSLMGASNEKLFF. DNA of the CDR3: TGCGCCAGCAGCTTAATGGGGGCTTCTAATGAAAAACTGTTTTTT. The full variable domain, its missing parts supplied by reference TRBV5-1 and TRBJ1-4, is KAGVTQTPRYLIKTRGQQVTLSCSPISGHRSVSWYQQTPGQGLQFLFEYFSETQRNKGNFPGRFSGRQFSNSRSEMNVSTLELGDSALYLCASSLMGASNEKLFFGSGTQLSVL.

V gene TRBV7-9 combines with J gene TRBJ1-1; D possibly corresponds to TRBD1 (5 bases). Germline CDR1 and CDR2: SEHNR and FQNEAQ (reference sequence). The CDR3 runs to 13 residues. The V end was cut by 2 bases, the J end by 6 bases, with 10 bases between. CDR3 loop: CASSLLQVPEAFF. The DNA of the CDR3 is TGTGCCAGCAGCTTATTACAGGTCCCTGAAGCTTTCTTT.

V gene TRBV5-1 combines with J gene TRBJ2-5; D might be TRBD1 or TRBD2, each matching 5 bases. Trimming pared 2 bases from V and 5 bases from J, leaving 13 bases between. CDR1 is SGHRS and CDR2 is YFSETQ in the germline V gene. This CDR3 spans 14 amino acids. As DNA, the CDR3 is TGCGCCAGCAGCTTCTGGGGGTTTCAGGAGACCCAGTACTTC. Translating gives CASSFWGFQETQYF.

The chain uses TRBV4-1 and TRBJ1-3; no reliable D call. CDR1 and CDR2 (germline): MGHRA, YSYEKL. Trimming stripped 0 bases from V and 0 bases from J, with 9 bases between. This CDR3 spans 16 amino acids. In DNA, the CDR3 is TGCGCCAGCAGCCAAGAGACATTTAGCTCTGGAAACACCATATATTTT. Protein: CASSQETFSSGNTIYF.

A few counts support this clone. The gene calls are TRBV2 and TRBJ1-2, with D perhaps matching TRBD1 (6 bases). The CDR3 is 13 residues long. Trimming took 6 bases from V and 2 from J, leaving 10 bases between them. Germline V lookup: CDR1 SNHLY, CDR2 FYNNEI. CDR3: CASRPGQNYGYTF. The CDR3 nucleotides read TGTGCCAGCAGACCGGGACAAAACTATGGCTACACCTTC.

The chain has TRBV7-9 and TRBJ1-2, with D hard to call. Deletions cut 5 bases from V and 6 bases from J, with 13 bases between. This CDR3 spans 13 amino acids. Germline CDR1 and CDR2: SEHNR and FQNEAQ (reference sequence). The CDR3 is CASSAQVQDGYTF. The CDR3 DNA reads TGTGCCAGCAGCGCCCAAGTCCAGGATGGCTACACCTTC.

This clone was observed a few times. The junction and the germline gene differ at one end; a read error may be behind it. This chain uses TRBV28 with TRBJ1-1, with unresolved D. Germline V gene sequence: CDR1 MDHEN, CDR2 SYDVKM. This CDR3 comprises 13 residues. For the CDR3, the DNA is TGTGCCAGCAGTTTCATCTTGAACACCGAAGCTTTCTTT. This sequence encodes CASSFILNTEAFF. The full variable domain, with the rest looked up from reference TRBV28 and TRBJ1-1, is DVKVTQSSRYLVKRTGEKVFLECVQDMDHENMFWYRQDPGLGLRLIYFSYDVKMKEKGDIPEGYSVSREKKERFSLILESASTNQTSMYLCASSFILNTEAFFGQGTRLTVV.